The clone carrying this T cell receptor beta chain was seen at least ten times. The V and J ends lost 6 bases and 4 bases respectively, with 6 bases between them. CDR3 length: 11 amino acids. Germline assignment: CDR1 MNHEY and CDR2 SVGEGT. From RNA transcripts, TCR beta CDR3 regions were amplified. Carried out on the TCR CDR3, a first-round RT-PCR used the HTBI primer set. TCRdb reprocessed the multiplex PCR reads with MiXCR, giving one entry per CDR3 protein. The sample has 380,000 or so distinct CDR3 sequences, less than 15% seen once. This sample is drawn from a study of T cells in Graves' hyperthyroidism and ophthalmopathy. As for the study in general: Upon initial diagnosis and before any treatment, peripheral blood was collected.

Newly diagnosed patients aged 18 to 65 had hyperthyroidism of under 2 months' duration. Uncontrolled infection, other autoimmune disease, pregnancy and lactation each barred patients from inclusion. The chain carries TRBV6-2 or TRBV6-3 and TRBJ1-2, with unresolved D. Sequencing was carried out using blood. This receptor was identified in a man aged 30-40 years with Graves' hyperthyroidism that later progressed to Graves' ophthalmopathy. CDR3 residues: CASRGGYGYTF. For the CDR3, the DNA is TGTGCCAGCAGAGGAGGCTATGGCTACACCTTC.